This TCR beta chain was sequenced during a study of shared clonotypes between healthy human individuals. Study-wide results and limits: Exclusively blood specimens were collected; tissue repertoires likely differ. Among non-shared clonotypes, generation probabilities were lower than among those shared by all four donors.

Negatively enriched CD4+ T cells were divided by CD45RA into naive and memory. Produced via immunoSEQ multiplex PCR; TCRdb's table is partial and in-frame only. The data show a few hundred thousand clones, with roughly 70% seen just once and approximately 10% held by the top ten. This clone appeared a few times. Its antigen remains unknown. J was trimmed by 11 bases and V by 3 bases; bases with no gene match: 6. Germline V gives CDR1 SGHRS, CDR2 YFSETQ. The CDR3 extends over 12 amino acids. Sequencing input: memory CD4+ T cells sorted from blood. Subset noted: CD45RA-negative fraction. This sequence originates from a man aged 25-45 years in good health. The V gene is TRBV5-1, the J gene TRBJ1-1; 8 positions match TRBD1. CDR3 residues: CASSSTGVRAFF. CDR3 coding DNA: TGCGCCAGCAGCTCGACAGGGGTCCGGGCTTTCTTT.